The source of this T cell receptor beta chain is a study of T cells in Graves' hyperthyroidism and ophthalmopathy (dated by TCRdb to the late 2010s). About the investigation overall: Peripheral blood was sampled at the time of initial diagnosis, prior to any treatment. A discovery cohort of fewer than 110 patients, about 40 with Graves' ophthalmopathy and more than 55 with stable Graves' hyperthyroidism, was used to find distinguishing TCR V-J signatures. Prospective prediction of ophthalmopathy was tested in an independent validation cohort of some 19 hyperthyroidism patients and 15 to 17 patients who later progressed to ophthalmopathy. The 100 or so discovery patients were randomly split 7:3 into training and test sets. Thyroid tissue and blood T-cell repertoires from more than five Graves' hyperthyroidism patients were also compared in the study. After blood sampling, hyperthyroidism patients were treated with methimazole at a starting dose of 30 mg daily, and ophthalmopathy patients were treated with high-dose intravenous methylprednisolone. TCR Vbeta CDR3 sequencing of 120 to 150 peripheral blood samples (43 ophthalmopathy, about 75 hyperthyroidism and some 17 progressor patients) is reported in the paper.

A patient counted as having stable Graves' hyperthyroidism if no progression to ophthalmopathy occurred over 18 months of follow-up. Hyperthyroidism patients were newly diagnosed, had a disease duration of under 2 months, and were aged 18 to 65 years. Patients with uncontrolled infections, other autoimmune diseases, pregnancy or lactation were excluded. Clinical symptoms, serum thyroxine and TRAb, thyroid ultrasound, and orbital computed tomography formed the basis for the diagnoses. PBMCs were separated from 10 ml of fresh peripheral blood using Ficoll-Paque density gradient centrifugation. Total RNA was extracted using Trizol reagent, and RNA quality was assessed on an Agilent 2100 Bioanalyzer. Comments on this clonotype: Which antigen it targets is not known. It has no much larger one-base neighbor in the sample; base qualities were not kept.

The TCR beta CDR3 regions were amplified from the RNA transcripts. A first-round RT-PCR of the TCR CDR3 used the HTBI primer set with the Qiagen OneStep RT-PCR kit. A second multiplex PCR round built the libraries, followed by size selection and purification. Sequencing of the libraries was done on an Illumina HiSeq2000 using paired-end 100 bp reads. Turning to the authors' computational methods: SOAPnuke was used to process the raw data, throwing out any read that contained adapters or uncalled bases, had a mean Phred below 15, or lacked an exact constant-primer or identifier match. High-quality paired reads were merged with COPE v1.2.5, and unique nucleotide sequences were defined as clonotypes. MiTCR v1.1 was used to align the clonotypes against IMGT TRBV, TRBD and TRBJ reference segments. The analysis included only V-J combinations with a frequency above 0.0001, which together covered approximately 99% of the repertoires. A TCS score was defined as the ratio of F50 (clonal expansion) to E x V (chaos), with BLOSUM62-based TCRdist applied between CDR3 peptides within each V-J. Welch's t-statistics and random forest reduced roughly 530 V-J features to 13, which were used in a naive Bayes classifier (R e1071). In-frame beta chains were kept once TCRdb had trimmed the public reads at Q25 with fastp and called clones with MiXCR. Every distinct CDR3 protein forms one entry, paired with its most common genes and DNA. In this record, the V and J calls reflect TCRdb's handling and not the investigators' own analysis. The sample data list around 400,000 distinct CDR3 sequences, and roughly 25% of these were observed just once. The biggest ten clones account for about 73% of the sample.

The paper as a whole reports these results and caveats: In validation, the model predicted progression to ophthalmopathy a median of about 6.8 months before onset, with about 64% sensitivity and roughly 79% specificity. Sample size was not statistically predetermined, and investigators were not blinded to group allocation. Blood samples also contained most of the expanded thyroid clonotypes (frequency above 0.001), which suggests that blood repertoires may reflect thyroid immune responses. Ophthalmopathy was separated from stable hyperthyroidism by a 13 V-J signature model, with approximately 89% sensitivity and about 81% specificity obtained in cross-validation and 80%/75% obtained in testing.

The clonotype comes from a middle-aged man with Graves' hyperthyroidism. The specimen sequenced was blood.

In nucleotide form, the sequence is TGCAGTGCTGTAAACCGGGACAGGGCATATCAGCCCCAGCATTTT. This translates into CSAVNRDRAYQPQHF. The rearrangement combines TRBV20-1 with TRBJ1-5, with 9 bases in between that match TRBD1. CDR1 and CDR2 are read off the germline V gene (reference sequence) as DFQATT and SNEGSKA. For this chain, trimming is 5 bases at the V end and 5 bases at the J end, and the number of junction bases without a gene match is 10. Taken from cysteine to phenylalanine, the CDR3 has 15 residues. Only the CDR3 region is kept as DNA, spanning 45 bases read in frame from base 1.